Listed here is a single T cell receptor (beta chain). Its target is unknown. Sampling of each donor yielded at least one pre-ART PBMC sample and at least two post-ART PBMC samples. This specimen comes from a study of long-term antiretroviral therapy in people with HIV. Study results and caveats: Narrower CDR3 length ranges marked HIV repertoires relative to controls. Increased diversity was seen after ART, yet it remained lower than in transplant donor controls.

This was the immunoSEQ v3.0 assay at survey level. Assay: immunoSEQ multiplex PCR; the TCRdb copy retains only in-frame clones and omits some. In the table there are 30,000 or so clones, 90% of which are singletons. CDR3 length: 12 amino acids. The V segment lost 0 bases and the J segment 13 bases; nucleotides outside the gene matches: 7. CDR1 and CDR2 from the germline V gene are GTSNPN and SVGIG (reference sequence). The sample was unsorted PBMCs, taken around 5 years after starting antiretroviral therapy. The receptor comes from a woman between 40 and 50 years old with HIV. The chain employs TRBV30 and TRBJ1-2; 8 bases are shared with TRBD1. CDR3 DNA: TGTGCCTGGAGTGTAACCAGGGGGCAGTTCACCTTC. Its translation is CAWSVTRGQFTF.